This T cell receptor beta chain comes out of a study of blood T cells in healthy people across ages. This CDR3 is 14 amino acids long. With V trimmed by 2 bases and J by 6 bases, 5 bases remained unmatched. The V gene's germline CDR1 is KGHSH and CDR2 LQKENI. Only a few counts were recorded for this clonotype. Its target is unknown. Per-sample yields of isolated PBMCs were at least 7 million. Study-wide results and limits: The fall in TCR beta diversity per million T cells was roughly linear with age. Possibly, changes in expanded clonotypes were confounded because donor CMV status was unknown.

The authors ran a second PCR of roughly 6 to 12 cycles using a sample-barcoded 5' primer and a J-beta primer mix. TCRdb called the 5' RACE reads again in MiXCR, with one record for every CDR3 protein. The table includes roughly 1.7 million distinct CDR3 sequences, almost 35% detected once. The J gene is TRBJ1-2, the V gene TRBV18, with 8 positions matching TRBD1. The sequencing input was blood. The TCR comes from a woman in her twenties or thirties in good health. DNA of the CDR3: TGTGCCAGCTCACCAGCGGACAGGGTACATGGCTACACCTTC. Protein product: CASSPADRVHGYTF.